This TCR beta chain appears in the sequencing data of a study of shared clonotypes between healthy human individuals. This CDR3 region has 13 residues. V lost 0 bases and J lost 9, with 11 bases in between. Germline-derived CDR1 and CDR2 are MNHEY and SMNVEV (reference sequence). Study-level findings and limits: Naive CD4 clonotypes were shared across a handful of donors at roughly 5.3%.

Only in-frame clones appear in the TCRdb table, and some are missing; sequencing was by immunoSEQ multiplex PCR. The data contain about 1.1 million clones, approximately 80% of them singletons. Donors, healthy HIV-negative adults, lacked recent acute infections or vaccinations. Division of CD4+ cells produced a CD45RA+ naive subset and a CD45RA-negative memory subset. Note on this clone: Its antigen is not known.

V and J are TRBV27 and TRBJ2-5; tentatively, D is TRBD2 (5 bases). The receptor was isolated from a man aged 18 to 30 in good health. Some clones in this sample may be carry-over from other donors' samples. Sequencing was done on a sample of memory CD4+ T cells from PBMCs. Sample subset: CD45RA-negative fraction. The CDR3 reads CASSLSPDLPQYF. CDR3 in DNA: TGTGCCAGCAGTTTATCCCCGGACTTGCCCCAGTACTTC.